The present TCR beta chain was sequenced within a study of shared clonotypes between healthy human individuals (dated by TCRdb to the early 2020s). Looking at the study overall: Three men and a couple of women, aged 18 to 49 years, made up the cohort. To estimate repertoire size and how much clonotypes are shared between individuals, the study performed deep sequencing of blood TCR repertoires from about 5 healthy adults. Leukapheresis yielded between about 0.94 and 9.5 billion PBMCs per donor. Per donor, three plates each were used for CD4 naive and CD4 memory, two for CD8 naive, and one for CD8 memory. Libraries were prepared and TCR repertoires were sequenced by different laboratories using diverse techniques, in order to increase sequencing depth and limit assay-specific biases.

The donors were healthy, HIV-negative adults with no recently reported acute infections or vaccinations. All donors were Caucasian adults living in Nashville, Tennessee, USA. CD4+ T cells were enriched by magnetic negative selection; naive cells were then positively selected on CD45RA, and the negative fraction formed the memory subset. Blood was obtained by leukapheresis, after which PBMCs were separated by Ficoll-Histopaque density gradient centrifugation and cryopreserved in liquid nitrogen vapor phase. Analytical flow cytometry was used to check the purity and quantity of every magnetically sorted T cell population. Each sorted fraction had its genomic DNA isolated and then quantified by UV absorbance on a Nanodrop 2000c. The cysteine opens and the phenylalanine closes a CDR3 of 15 amino acids. Only the CDR3 portion is preserved as DNA: 45 bases, with reading frame beginning at the first base. CDR1 and CDR2, looked up from the germline V gene, are MDHEN and SYDVKM. Deletion took 5 bases off V and 8 bases off J, with a span of 18 bases between the germline ends.

On this clone: What this receptor recognizes is not known. No much larger clone exists at a distance of one base, and base qualities are not known.

General study outcomes and caveats: Rarefaction of sorted-subset datasets indicated incomplete sequencing despite the large sequencing depth. Pairwise subsampling indicated that sequencing depth was expected to affect the degree of clonotype sharing among donors. Naive subsets generally had larger estimated clonotype richness than memory subsets. Sharing across a few donors was observed for around 5% of naive CD4, 3% to 3.5% of naive CD8, 2% to 2.5% of memory CD4, and roughly 0.4% of memory CD8 clonotypes. The small number of donors limited the genetic and exposure-history diversity represented. Clonotypes shared by all four sorted-subset donors showed higher generation probabilities than non-shared clonotypes. Sampling was limited to blood, and TCR repertoires in tissue likely differ from TCR repertoires in blood.

Using the deep immunoSEQ assay, multiplex PCR amplified TCR CDR3 regions from genomic DNA. Extracted genomic DNA from each cell subset was spread evenly across all wells of several immunoSEQ 96-well plates, with each plate serving as a replicate. For sorted subsets, each replicate PCR was loaded with around 220 ng genomic DNA, equivalent to some 27,000 T cell genomes. Purified libraries were measured with a Qubit 3.0 fluorometer, size-checked on a Bioanalyzer 2100, and measured again with the KAPA Library Quantification kit. Every immunoSEQ 96-well plate was sequenced on a separate single-read 150-cycle Illumina NextSeq 550 flow cell. The study's processing was this. Because the immunoSEQ output held only junctional sequences and lacked quality scores, the filtering could not match the filtering applied to full-length reads. Sequences were annotated with PyIR, a Python wrapper for IgBLAST v1.9, using IMGT germline references to assign V/J genes and CDR3. Reads were removed for weak V/J assignments (E-value above 1e-6), missing CDR3, stop codons, out-of-frame junctions, or ambiguous translated residues. V3J clonotypes were defined by identical inferred V gene, J gene, and CDR3 amino acid sequence. Percentage overlap between repertoires was computed as shared unique clonotypes divided by the size of the smaller repertoire. Repertoire richness was assessed with RTK rarefaction, the Chao1 estimator, and Recon v2.1 estimates of unobserved clonotypes. Generation probabilities for all TCRbeta clonotypes obtained by the gDNA method from a few donors were computed using OLGA. TCRdb retrieved this table from immuneACCESS and kept in-frame rearrangements only. Not all clones are present; in checked studies, unresolved V genes account for under half, and no reason is known for the remainder. That table supplies the V and J calls and clone size; D and trimming were determined from the DNA. Counted in this sample were approximately 2,300,000 clones; just under 95% of them appeared once. 0.37% of the sample comes from the top ten.

Sequenced input: naive CD4+ T cells from PBMCs. The cell subset or site label here, explained by the study, means: CD45RA+ positively selected. The receptor's source is a man between 18 and 29 years old in good health. Some clones in this sample may be carry-over from other donors' samples. The rearrangement joined TRBV28 to TRBJ1-4, with no D gene named confidently. CDR3 protein: CASSTKIGRKEKLFF. The bases read TGTGCCAGCAGTACTAAAATAGGGAGGAAAGAAAAACTGTTTTTT.